This T cell receptor beta chain derives from a study of cytomegalovirus exposure and HLA in healthy donors. General study points: One later analysis reportedly identified an Asian-associated ancestry cluster that showed fewer N-insertions than the approximately 600-donor mean. Trimming of TCR beta V- and J-genes showed a link, identified in a later analysis, to a missense DCLRE1C variant. It was reportedly the case that the classifier diagnosed cytomegalovirus status with high specificity and sensitivity. Investigators reported around 150 TCR beta chains as tied to cytomegalovirus.

The PCR was carried out with 60 Vbeta primers and 13 Jbeta primers. Using immunoSEQ multiplex PCR, the repertoire was profiled, and TCRdb retains in-frame clones only, with some absent. The table lists 80,000 or so clones, about 80% of them singletons. Turning to this clone: Its antigen is not known.

Trimming removed 0 bases from V and 8 bases from J; junction bases left unmatched: 3. Germline V gene lookup returns CDR1 MNHEY and CDR2 SVGAGI. The CDR3 runs to 14 residues. The sequencing input was PBMCs. The chain has TRBV6-5 and TRBJ1-4; 7 bases fit TRBD1. This TCR came from a woman aged 40 to 50 in good health and CMV-seronegative. The CDR3 reads CASSYSRGREKLFF. CDR3 in DNA: TGTGCCAGCAGTTACTCCAGGGGGAGAGAAAAACTGTTTTTT.